This entry concerns a single TCR beta chain. Its antigen is unknown. The entry originates in a study of T cell responses to AZD1222 COVID-19 vaccine. Produced via immunoSEQ multiplex PCR; TCRdb's table is partial and in-frame only. The repertoire holds 45,000 to 65,000 clones, with roughly 87% as singletons. Regarding the study as a whole: Seropositive status at baseline applied to only six AZD1222 recipients.

Germline V gives CDR1 SGHRS, CDR2 YFSETQ. CDR3 length equals 15 residues. V was shortened by 1 base and J by 3 bases, with 14 bases between the two germline ends. This chain uses TRBV5-1 with TRBJ2-7; D may be TRBD1 (6 bases). Source: peripheral blood, taken 28 days after the second AZD1222 dose. This sequence originates from an adult who received the AZD1222 COVID-19 vaccine. In DNA form, the CDR3 reads TGCGCCAGCAGCTTGACGGTGACAGGTTTCTACGAGCAGTACTTC. Encoded protein: CASSLTVTGFYEQYF.